The present T cell receptor (beta chain) was sequenced within a study of T cell responses to AZD1222 COVID-19 vaccine. As for the study in general: Recipients boosted at about 4 weeks or about 12 weeks are pooled. Study results and caveats: Donors were mostly white British, more females; clonal diversity possibly underestimated. Targeting of unmutated variant regions was reportedly seen in nearly half of spike-specific TCRs. At baseline, seropositivity was found in only 5 to 7 AZD1222 recipients.

The repertoire was sequenced with immunoSEQ multiplex PCR; TCRdb's copy has only in-frame clones and lacks some. The data show fewer than 150,000 clones, about 92% seen once. CDR1 and CDR2 (germline): SGHRS, YFSETQ. Unmatched junction bases numbered 10, after V lost 0 bases and J lost 0 bases. This CDR3 comprises 18 residues. This clone occurred once. The target antigen is unknown. V gene TRBV5-1 combines with J gene TRBJ2-7; 9 positions agree with TRBD1. The starting material was peripheral blood, obtained on day 0 of AZD1222 vaccination. The sequence came from an adult in good health. CDR3 in amino acids: CASSLAQGAKSYSYEQYF. The CDR3 bases are TGCGCCAGCAGCTTGGCACAGGGGGCAAAAAGTTACTCCTACGAGCAGTACTTC. Full variable domain (outside the CDR3, taken from reference TRBV5-1 and TRBJ2-7): KAGVTQTPRYLIKTRGQQVTLSCSPISGHRSVSWYQQTPGQGLQFLFEYFSETQRNKGNFPGRFSGRQFSNSRSEMNVSTLELGDSALYLCASSLAQGAKSYSYEQYFGPGTRLTVT.